A single sample is the source of the 15 T cell receptor beta chains below, sequenced in a study of human thymus T cells. Thymus tissue was removed during corrective cardiac surgery. Measured with immunoSEQ multiplex PCR; TCRdb has only the in-frame clones, and not every one. The sample consists of under 95,000 clones, roughly 95% of them appearing once. The sample consisted of thymus tissue. The receptors were gathered from a girl under three years old with a congenital heart defect but otherwise immunologically healthy.

The chain is built from TRBV5-5 and TRBJ1-4; D is ambiguous. There are 10 residues in the CDR3. The germline V gene has CDR1 SGHKS and CDR2 YYEKEE (reference sequence). Trimming removed 7 bases at V and 8 bases at J, with 6 bases between. For the CDR3, the DNA is TGTGCCAGCCTTTCGGAAAAACTGTTTTTT. It yields the protein CASLSEKLFF.

V gene TRBV7-9 combines with J gene TRBJ1-5; 8 bases map to TRBD1. This CDR3 is 16 amino acids long. Germline V lookup: CDR1 SEHNR, CDR2 FQNEAQ (reference sequence). J was trimmed by 5 bases and V by 0 bases; bases with no gene match: 6. The DNA of the CDR3 is TGTGCCAGCAGCTTAGCAAGCAGGGGGCTCGATCAGCCCCAGCATTTT. It specifies CASSLASRGLDQPQHF.

The chain is built from TRBV5-8 and TRBJ2-1; D not certain. CDR1 is SGHTS and CDR2 is YDEGEE in the germline V gene. This CDR3 is built from 14 residues. Between the trimmed V and J ends, which lost 0 bases and 8 bases, there was a span of 12 bases. This CDR3 is CASSLERLPYEQFF. CDR3 nucleotide sequence: TGTGCCAGCAGCTTGGAGCGATTACCCTATGAGCAGTTCTTC.

The chain uses TRBV6-6 and TRBJ2-3; D not resolved. The CDR3 runs to 15 residues. Germline values: CDR1 MNHNY, CDR2 SVGAGI (reference sequence). Trimming pared 4 bases from V and 0 bases from J, leaving 11 bases between. The CDR3 here is CASSSPWQSTDTQYF. CDR3 in DNA: TGTGCCAGCAGTTCCCCGTGGCAAAGCACAGATACGCAGTATTTT.

The V call is TRBV27, the J call TRBJ2-5; possibly TRBD1 or TRBD2 for D (5 bases each). Trimming removed 6 bases from V and 2 bases from J, with 13 bases in between. This CDR3 spans 14 amino acids. Germline-derived CDR1 and CDR2 are MNHEY and SMNVEV (reference sequence). The CDR3 reads CASSPEGEQETQYF. CDR3 sequence (DNA): TGTGCCAGCAGCCCCGAAGGGGAGCAAGAGACCCAGTACTTC.

The chain is built from TRBV28 and TRBJ2-3; the D gene is possibly TRBD1 (6 bases). V lost 3 bases and J 1 base, leaving 11 bases between the germline ends. The CDR3 length is 15 residues. The germline V gene encodes CDR1 MDHEN and CDR2 SYDVKM. CDR3 bases: TGTGCCAGCAGTTTCCACAGGGCCGGCACAGATACGCAGTATTTT. Protein: CASSFHRAGTDTQYF.

This sequence joins TRBV29-1 and TRBJ1-1; D remains unclear. The V and J ends lost 0 bases and 1 base respectively, with 9 bases between them. CDR1 SQVTM and CDR2 ANQGSEA come from the germline V gene. This CDR3 comprises 14 residues. The CDR3: CSVEDGLGNTEAFF. The CDR3 nucleotides are TGCAGCGTTGAAGACGGCTTGGGGAACACTGAAGCTTTCTTT.

The V and J genes are TRBV27 and TRBJ1-3, with TRBD1 matching over 9 bases. Germline CDR1 reads MNHEY; CDR2 reads SMNVEV (reference sequence). The CDR3 has 19 amino acids. With 5 bases clipped from V and 0 bases from J, the junction kept 14 bases outside the gene matches. The CDR3, as DNA: TGTGCCAGCAGTCTACAGGGGACAGGGCCTACACTCTCTGGAAACACCATATATTTT. Translating it yields CASSLQGTGPTLSGNTIYF.

V is TRBV7-9 and J is TRBJ2-1, with 7 positions matching TRBD1. The CDR3 is 17 residues long. The V and J ends lost 6 bases and 4 bases, in that order; junction bases with no gene match: 15. Germline V gives CDR1 SEHNR, CDR2 FQNEAQ (reference sequence). CDR3 coding DNA: TGTGCCAGCAGGCCTGGACGGGACAGTAAGGCTTACAATGAGCAGTTCTTC. It yields the protein CASRPGRDSKAYNEQFF.

The chain uses TRBV6-5 and TRBJ1-3; D uncertain. The CDR3 runs to 16 residues. The germline CDR1 and CDR2 sequences are MNHEY and SVGAGI. V lost 4 bases and J 3 bases, leaving 16 bases between the germline ends. The CDR3 region is CASSLSQSPFGNTIYF. Written as DNA, the CDR3 is TGTGCCAGCAGTTTATCCCAGTCTCCCTTTGGAAACACCATATATTTT.

The chain has TRBV27 and TRBJ2-3; D is tentatively TRBD1 or TRBD2 (6 bases each). Trimming left V 6 bases short and J 10 bases short, with 35 bases between. The CDR3 is 19 residues long. Germline V gene sequence: CDR1 MNHEY, CDR2 SMNVEV (reference sequence). Here the CDR3 DNA reads TGTGCCAGCAGCCCCCAAACTCTCGGGGGCCCCGCTGGCCTTGAGGCGCAGTATTTT. Its protein product is CASSPQTLGGPAGLEAQYF.

The chain joins TRBV7-9 to TRBJ2-1, with 9 bases lining up with TRBD1. V shed 5 bases, J shed 2 bases, and the junction held 4 bases outside the gene matches. The CDR3 has 15 residues. Germline-derived CDR1 and CDR2 are SEHNR and FQNEAQ (reference sequence). The CDR3 loop is CASSPRTGAYNEQFF. As DNA, the CDR3 is TGTGCCAGCAGCCCCCGGACAGGGGCCTACAATGAGCAGTTCTTC.

CDR3 nucleotides: TGTGCCAGCAGCCGATACCAGGGGGGGGCGAGGCAAGAGACCCAGTACTTC. It codes for CASSRYQGGARQETQYF. The V call is TRBV14, the J call TRBJ2-5; either TRBD1 or TRBD2 may fit D (7 bases each). In germline, CDR1 is SGHDN, CDR2 FVKESK. Trimming cost V 4 bases and J 2 bases, with 20 bases left between them. CDR3 length: 17 amino acids.

The chain has TRBV7-9 and TRBJ2-1; possibly TRBD2 for D (6 bases). CDR3 size: 15 residues. Germline CDR1 SEHNR, CDR2 FQNEAQ (reference sequence). V dropped 3 bases and J dropped 8 bases, with 17 bases sitting between them. The CDR3 bases are TGTGCCAGCAGCTTCCGGGAGAACCTTAGGGATGAGCAGTTCTTC. Its protein product is CASSFRENLRDEQFF. The full variable domain, rest sourced from reference TRBV7-9 and TRBJ2-1, is DTGVSQNPRHKITKRGQNVTFRCDPISEHNRLYWYRQTLGQGPEFLTYFQNEAQLEKSRLLSDRFSAERPKGSFSTLEIQRTEQGDSAMYLCASSFRENLRDEQFFGPGTRLTVL.

The V call is TRBV7-6, the J call TRBJ2-1; TRBD2 agrees at 12 bases. The germline V gene encodes CDR1 SGHVS and CDR2 FNYEAQ. The CDR3 is 16 residues long. The V gene end was trimmed by 4 bases and the J gene end by 6 bases; junction bases not matched to a gene: 7. Here the CDR3 reads CASSSNPSGRANEQFF. The CDR3 DNA follows: TGTGCCAGCAGCTCTAACCCTAGCGGGAGGGCCAATGAGCAGTTCTTC.